The next 13 T cell receptor beta chains were all read from a single sample in a study of Ad26.COV2.S vaccination and SARS-CoV-2 variants. Measured with immunoSEQ multiplex PCR; TCRdb has only the in-frame clones, and not every one. Here the sample spans about 350,000 clones, around 83% being singletons. Treatment noted: around 19 received Ad26.COV2.S at low or high dose, single or two shots; 5 received placebo; per-sample allocation not given. At day 63 after the first vaccine or placebo injection, samples were drawn. The material was peripheral blood, obtained in a trial of Ad26.COV2.S vaccine versus placebo. The receptor set was obtained from a person aged 18-60 years who received the Ad26.COV2.S COVID-19 vaccine or a placebo.

V and J are TRBV7-8 and TRBJ1-1, with a tentative D call TRBD1 (6 bases). The length of the CDR3 is 15 residues. V gave up 3 bases and J gave up 9 bases, with 20 bases separating them. Looked up from germline, CDR1 is SGHVS and CDR2 is FQNEAQ. CDR3 protein: CASSFYGGASHKAFF. The CDR3 nucleotides are TGTGCCAGCAGCTTTTACGGGGGGGCCTCCCATAAAGCTTTCTTT. Together with reference TRBV7-8 and TRBJ1-1, the CDR3 gives the full variable domain: GAGVSQSPRYKVAKRGQDVALRCDPISGHVSLFWYQQALGQGPEFLTYFQNEAQLDKSGLPSDRFFAERPEGSVSTLKIQRTQQEDSAVYLCASSFYGGASHKAFFGQGTRLTVV.

This clone has a handful of counts. The chain links TRBV29-1 to TRBJ2-2; the match to TRBD1 covers 7 bases. The length of the CDR3 is 14 residues. Germline loops: CDR1 SQVTM, CDR2 ANQGSEA. Trimming took 8 bases from V and 0 from J; bases not matched to a gene: 6. The CDR3 here is CSTTGTANTGELFF. The CDR3, as DNA: TGCAGCACCACCGGGACAGCGAACACCGGGGAGCTGTTTTTT.

The V gene is TRBV29-1, the J gene TRBJ2-6; the match to TRBD1 covers 7 bases. This CDR3 region has 14 residues. Germline trimming cut 5 bases from V and 2 bases from J; bases unmatched to any gene: 3. Per germline, CDR1 SQVTM and CDR2 ANQGSEA. CDR3 sequence: CSVSGGTGANVLTF. Here the CDR3 DNA reads TGCAGCGTTTCAGGGGGTACTGGGGCCAACGTCCTGACTTTC.

The chain couples TRBV27 to TRBJ1-1; D is ambiguous. The V and J ends lost 2 bases and 4 bases respectively, with 11 bases between them. Germline V gene lookup returns CDR1 MNHEY and CDR2 SMNVEV (reference sequence). The CDR3 loop spans 14 amino acids. The chain's CDR3 is CASSLPNRLTEAFF. The CDR3 DNA sequence: TGTGCCAGCAGTTTACCTAACCGGCTCACTGAAGCTTTCTTT.

The chain is built from TRBV4-2 and TRBJ2-1; TRBD1 agrees at 7 bases. The length of the CDR3 is 17 residues. The trim removed 0 bases at V and 8 bases at J, leaving 13 bases unmatched. CDR1 is LGHNA and CDR2 is YNFKEQ in the germline V gene. CDR3 in DNA: TGTGCCAGCAGCCAAGAGAGCGACTCCCGAGGGGGCGATGAGCAGTTCTTC. It encodes CASSQESDSRGGDEQFF.

This clone is a singleton in its sample. The J gene is TRBJ2-5, the V gene TRBV19, with D uncertain. This CDR3 contains 13 residues. Germline loops: CDR1 LNHDA, CDR2 SQIVND (reference sequence). V lost 3 bases to trimming and J lost 4 bases, with 9 bases between them. The CDR3 here is CASSMPPAETQYF. DNA of the CDR3: TGTGCCAGTAGTATGCCGCCAGCAGAGACCCAGTACTTC.

This clone has more than one count but fewer than ten. The genes are TRBV2 and TRBJ2-7, with D hard to call. Trimming took 3 bases from V and 1 from J, leaving 10 bases between them. CDR1 is SNHLY and CDR2 is FYNNEI in the germline V gene. CDR3 length: 14 amino acids. This CDR3 reads CASSEFMISYEQYF. Written as DNA, the CDR3 is TGTGCCAGCAGTGAGTTTATGATTTCCTACGAGCAGTACTTC.

The V gene is TRBV14, the J gene TRBJ2-7; D is unresolved. The V and J ends lost 5 bases and 2 bases respectively, with 13 bases between them. CDR3 size: 14 residues. Germline CDR1 SGHDN, CDR2 FVKESK. The CDR3 bases are TGTGCCAGCAGCGATGGCACCTTGGCCTACGAGCAGTACTTC. Amino acids: CASSDGTLAYEQYF.

The V gene is TRBV11-2, the J gene TRBJ2-1; 8 bases agree with TRBD2. The CDR3 runs to 18 residues. Germline V CDR1 and CDR2: SGHAT, FQNNGV. J gave up 8 bases and V 3 bases, and 18 bases lay outside the gene matches. The CDR3 DNA follows: TGTGCCAGCAGCTTGTTTAGTCCTTTCCGGGAGGGTTCAGATGAGCAGTTCTTC. Amino acids: CASSLFSPFREGSDEQFF.

This sequence joins TRBV11-2 and TRBJ1-3; no clear D. The CDR3 totals 18 residues. CDR1 SGHAT and CDR2 FQNNGV come from the germline V gene. Trimming removed 1 base from V and 0 bases from J, with 16 bases in between. CDR3 nucleotides: TGTGCCAGCAGCTTAGGTCCGGCTCCGGCAGGCTCTGGAAACACCATATATTTT. Translated: CASSLGPAPAGSGNTIYF.

The rearrangement uses TRBV4-3 and TRBJ1-2; possibly TRBD1 for D (5 bases). The CDR3 is made up of 15 amino acids. V was cut by 3 bases and J by 0 bases, with 11 bases left in between. The V gene's germline CDR1 is LGHNA and CDR2 YSLEER. This CDR3 reads CASSQGTGANYGYTF. CDR3 sequence (DNA): TGCGCCAGCAGCCAGGGGACGGGAGCTAACTATGGCTACACCTTC.

The genes are TRBV6-5 and TRBJ1-6; 9 bases map to TRBD1. The V gene's germline CDR1 is MNHEY and CDR2 SVGAGI. CDR3 size: 14 residues. The ends lost 8 bases at V and 10 bases at J; junction bases unmatched: 9. The CDR3 nucleotides read TGTGCCAGCGGGAGGGACAGGGAGAACTCACCCCTCCACTTT. Translated: CASGRDRENSPLHF.

This clone was detected only once. The chain uses TRBV4-1 and TRBJ2-7, with TRBD2 as a possible D gene (6 bases). Trimming took off 1 base at V and 2 bases at J, with 12 bases between the two ends. This CDR3 has 15 residues. CDR1 and CDR2 from the germline V gene are MGHRA and YSYEKL. This CDR3 is CASSQGGIGTYEQYF. DNA of the CDR3: TGCGCCAGCAGCCAAGGCGGGATAGGGACCTACGAGCAGTACTTC.